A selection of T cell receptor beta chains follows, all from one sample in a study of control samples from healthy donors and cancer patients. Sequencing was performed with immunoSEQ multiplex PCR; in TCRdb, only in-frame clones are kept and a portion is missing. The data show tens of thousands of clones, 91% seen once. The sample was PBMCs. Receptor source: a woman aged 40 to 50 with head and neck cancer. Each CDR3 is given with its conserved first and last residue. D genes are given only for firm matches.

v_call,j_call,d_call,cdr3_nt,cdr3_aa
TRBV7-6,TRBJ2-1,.,TGTGCCAGCAGCCCCGGGGTACTCCACGTACAGTTCTTC,CASSPGVLHVQFF
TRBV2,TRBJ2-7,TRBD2,TGTGCCAGCACCAGTGATGGGGGCGGGAGGGTTTGGCGATCCTACGAGCAGTACTTC,CASTSDGGGRVWRSYEQYF
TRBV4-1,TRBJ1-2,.,TGCGCCAGCAGCCAAGATAAAGGCACGATCGGCTACACCTTC,CASSQDKGTIGYTF
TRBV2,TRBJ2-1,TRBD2,TGTGCCAGCAGAGCCAAGTGGACTAGCGGGACCTCCTCCTACAATGAGCAGTTCTTC,CASRAKWTSGTSSYNEQFF
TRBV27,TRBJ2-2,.,TGTGCCAGCAGGCTAGAAGGAGCGAACACCGGGGAGCTGTTTTTT,CASRLEGANTGELFF
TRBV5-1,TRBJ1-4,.,TGCGCCAGCCGGGACCCGGGCGGATTTGAAAAACTGTTTTTT,CASRDPGGFEKLFF
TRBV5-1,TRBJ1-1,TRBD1,TGCGCCAGCAGCGAGGACAGGGGTGCCGGAGCTTTCTTT,CASSEDRGAGAFF
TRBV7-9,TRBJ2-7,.,TGTGCCAGCAGCCCCCGGGGGAGCCCCTACGAGCAGTACTTC,CASSPRGSPYEQYF
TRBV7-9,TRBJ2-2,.,TGTGCCAGCAGCTTAGCGCTAAGCAGGGCCGGGGAGCTGTTTTTT,CASSLALSRAGELFF
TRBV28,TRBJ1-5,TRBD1,TGTGCCAGCAGTCCGTCCGGGACAGGGGCTAGCAATCAGCCCCAGCATTTT,CASSPSGTGASNQPQHF